The rows below give T cell receptor beta chains drawn from one sample of a study of cytomegalovirus exposure and HLA in healthy donors. The table came from immunoSEQ multiplex PCR; TCRdb's copy has only in-frame clones and leaves some out. Here the sample spans some 96,000 clones, 65% to 80% being singletons. The sample taken for sequencing was PBMCs. The receptors originated from a man aged 35-49 years in good health and CMV-seropositive. The conserved cysteine and the conserved F or W are not part of the CDR3 here.

cdr3_length | v_call | cdr3_aa
10 | TRBV5-6 | ASSLQQETQY
12 | TRBV5-1 | ASSLPLAGETQY
13 | TRBV21-1 | AQRDRVHSSYEQY
14 | TRBV10-3 | AISETTGVQNNEQF
12 | TRBV4-1 | ASSQDTGPAPQH
15 | TRBV7-2 | ASSQRSGLAEIYEQY
12 | TRBV5-6 | ASSLVATQETQY
13 | TRBV5-6 | ASSLVGQGFSPLH
12 | TRBV6-1 | ASSTRDSSYEQY
13 | TRBV19 | ASSIVGAGTDTQY
11 | TRBV6-1 | AIFIRQEQTQY
15 | TRBV27 | ASSPDPATRSYNEQF
13 | TRBV30 | AWSTRLAGLETQY
12 | TRBV6-6 | ASGRTGTTYEQY
10 | TRBV6-1 | ASSDTFYEQY